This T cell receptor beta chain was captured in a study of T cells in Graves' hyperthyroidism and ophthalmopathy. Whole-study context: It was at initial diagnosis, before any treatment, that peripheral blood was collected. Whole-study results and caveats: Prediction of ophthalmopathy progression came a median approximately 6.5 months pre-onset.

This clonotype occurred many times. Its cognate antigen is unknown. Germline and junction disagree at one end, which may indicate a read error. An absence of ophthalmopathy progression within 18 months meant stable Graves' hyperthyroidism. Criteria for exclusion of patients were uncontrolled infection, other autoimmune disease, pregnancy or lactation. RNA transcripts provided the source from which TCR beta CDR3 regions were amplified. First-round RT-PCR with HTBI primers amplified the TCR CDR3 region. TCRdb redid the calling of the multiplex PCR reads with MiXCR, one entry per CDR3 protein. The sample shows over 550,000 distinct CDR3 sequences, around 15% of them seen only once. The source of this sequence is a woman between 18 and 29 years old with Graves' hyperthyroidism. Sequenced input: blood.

The CDR3 region is CQGFPNTEAFF. DNA for the CDR3: TGTCAGGGGTTTCCGAACACTGAAGCTTTCTTT. The chain uses TRBV20-1 and TRBJ1-1, with D possibly being TRBD1 (6 bases). Germline V lookup: CDR1 DFQATT, CDR2 SNEGSKA (reference sequence). The CDR3 totals 11 residues.